The 2 T cell receptor beta chains listed next were all sequenced from one sample in a study of blood T cell repertoires in COVID-19. Generated by immunoSEQ multiplex PCR, the TCRdb table keeps only in-frame clones and is missing some. The sample lists about 160,000 clones, around 80% occurring once. The sequenced sample was peripheral blood. The origin of the receptors is a woman aged 80 or older with acute or convalescent COVID-19.

The J gene is TRBJ2-1, the V gene TRBV5-1; TRBD2 agrees at 7 bases. The CDR3 loop spans 16 amino acids. Losses at the gene ends were 4 bases for V and 3 bases for J; bases not matched to a gene: 10. Looked up from germline, CDR1 is SGHRS and CDR2 is YFSETQ. CDR3 protein: CASSTPSGSLYNEQFF. The CDR3 bases are TGCGCCAGCAGCACACCTAGCGGATCCCTCTACAATGAGCAGTTCTTC.

The CDR3 DNA follows: TGTGCCACTGCGGGGAGGGGTATGAGTGAAGCTTTCTTT. Its translation is CATAGRGMSEAFF. The chain is built from TRBV6-5 and TRBJ1-1; possible D gene TRBD1, 5 bases. Trimming cost V 10 bases and J 7 bases, with 19 bases left between them. Germline V lookup: CDR1 MNHEY, CDR2 SVGAGI. The CDR3 is 13 residues long.